The rows below give T cell receptor beta chains drawn from one sample of a study of T cell repertoires in cytomegalovirus infection. TCRdb reprocessed the reads via MiXCR and lists one record per CDR3 protein. The sample includes approximately 170,000 distinct CDR3 sequences, around 14% of them seen just once. The sequencing input was PBMCs. The receptors stem from a human donor in good health (CMV status not recorded). Some clones in this sample may be carry-over from other donors' samples. Both conserved end residues are part of each CDR3. The D gene is left open where the match is weak. The listing skips clone size in some rows; elsewhere it reads once, few, many or a size class.

d_call j_call v_call clone_size cdr3_aa cdr3_nt
NA TRBJ2-2 TRBV7-2 many CATWGVETGELFF TGTGCCACCTGGGGGGTGGAGACCGGGGAGCTGTTTTTT
NA TRBJ1-5 TRBV6-2/TRBV6-3 few CASSYSITLQHF TGTGCCAGCAGTTACTCGATTACCCTTCAGCATTTT
NA TRBJ1-1 TRBV19 NA CASSLRATGSTEAFF TGTGCCAGTAGTCTAAGGGCCACAGGGTCCACTGAAGCTTTCTTT
TRBD2 TRBJ2-1 TRBV5-6 many CASSPGTSGGLSYNEQFF TGTGCCAGCAGCCCCGGGACTAGCGGGGGCCTTTCCTACAATGAGCAGTTCTTC
NA TRBJ1-1 TRBV25-1 NA CASRRVGTEAFF TGTGCCAGCAGGAGGGTGGGGACTGAAGCTTTCTTT
NA TRBJ2-7 TRBV29-1 many CSVAGTGSSYEQYF TGCAGCGTGGCCGGGACGGGAAGCTCCTACGAGCAGTACTTC
TRBD1 TRBJ1-5 TRBV7-2 few CASSSQTGRNQPQHF TGTGCCAGCAGCTCCCAGACAGGGAGAAATCAGCCCCAGCATTTT
NA TRBJ2-1 TRBV7-2 many CASSLGGGQIYNEQFF TGTGCCAGCAGCTTAGGGGGGGGACAAATATACAATGAGCAGTTCTTC
TRBD1 TRBJ2-7 TRBV20-1 NA CSARTGYSYEQYF TGCAGTGCTCGGACAGGGTACTCCTACGAGCAGTACTTC
NA TRBJ2-7 TRBV6-5 NA CASSYVAGVEQYF TGTGCCAGCAGTTACGTGGCAGGTGTCGAGCAGTACTTC
NA TRBJ1-6 TRBV4-2 NA CASRRGGQSTPSPLHF TGTGCCAGCAGACGGGGGGGCCAAAGTACGCCCTCACCCCTCCACTTT
NA TRBJ2-2 TRBV2 NA CASSERLTGELFF TGTGCCAGCAGTGAGCGCCTCACCGGGGAGCTGTTTTTT
TRBD1 TRBJ1-2 TRBV30 NA CAWSVPGQGAYGYTF TGTGCCTGGAGTGTACCAGGACAGGGAGCCTATGGCTACACCTTC
NA TRBJ2-3 TRBV7-2 many CASSPESGGPTDTQYF TGTGCCAGCAGCCCCGAGTCCGGGGGACCCACAGATACGCAGTATTTT
NA TRBJ1-5 TRBV7-2 many CASSLGREARPQHF TGTGCCAGCAGCTTAGGCAGGGAGGCGCGGCCCCAGCATTTT
NA TRBJ1-4 TRBV5-1 few CASSLAGGRDSNEKLFF TGCGCCAGCAGCTTGGCCGGGGGGCGCGACTCTAATGAAAAACTGTTTTTT
TRBD1 TRBJ1-2 TRBV7-9 many CASSLGADRTGYGYTF TGTGCCAGCAGCTTAGGGGCCGACCGGACAGGGTATGGCTACACCTTC
TRBD2 TRBJ2-6 TRBV6-2/TRBV6-3 few CASSNPGLVDSGANVLTF TGTGCCAGCAGTAATCCGGGACTAGTAGACTCTGGGGCCAACGTCCTGACTTTC
NA TRBJ2-1 TRBV7-3 NA CASSLMGGGASNEQFF TGTGCCAGCAGCTTAATGGGTGGGGGGGCGTCGAATGAGCAGTTCTTC
NA TRBJ2-1 TRBV7-9 many CASSLGTYNEQFF TGTGCCAGCAGCCTTGGGACCTACAATGAGCAGTTCTTC
TRBD1 TRBJ2-7 TRBV7-8 NA CASSSHTGVHEQYF TGTGCTAGCAGCTCCCATACAGGGGTCCACGAGCAGTACTTC
NA TRBJ1-5 TRBV20-1 NA CSARDSLGSNQPQHF TGCAGTGCTAGAGACAGTCTCGGGAGCAATCAGCCCCAGCATTTT
TRBD2 TRBJ2-3 TRBV6-4 NA CASSDSAGADTQYF TGTGCCAGCAGTGACTCAGCGGGAGCAGATACGCAGTATTTT
TRBD2 TRBJ2-2 TRBV3-1 few CASSHYGTSGSGITGELFF TGTGCCAGCAGCCACTATGGCACTAGCGGAAGTGGAATCACCGGGGAGCTGTTTTTT
NA TRBJ1-6 TRBV5-1 few CASSLDVNSPLHF TGCGCCAGCAGCTTGGATGTGAATTCACCCCTCCACTTT
NA TRBJ1-1 TRBV19 NA CASSTVRNTEAFF TGTGCCAGTAGTACGGTCCGGAACACTGAAGCTTTCTTT
NA TRBJ1-1 TRBV7-9 few CASSLAWRANTEAFF TGTGCCAGCAGCTTAGCGTGGCGGGCGAACACTGAAGCTTTCTTT
NA TRBJ2-1 TRBV28 many CASSFAPWEQFF TGTGCCAGCAGTTTTGCTCCTTGGGAGCAGTTCTTC
TRBD2 TRBJ2-7 TRBV7-2 many CASSLSPGLAGSYEQYF TGTGCCAGCAGCTTATCCCCGGGACTAGCGGGATCCTACGAGCAGTACTTC
NA TRBJ2-1 TRBV12-3/TRBV12-4 many CASSYILGGYNEQFF TGTGCCAGCAGTTACATCCTAGGGGGATACAATGAGCAGTTCTTC
NA TRBJ2-1 TRBV19 once CASSSSYGGLFF TGTGCCAGTAGTAGCTCGTACGGCGGGCTGTTCTTC
TRBD2 TRBJ2-3 TRBV28 many CASSSQRGHTDTQYF TGTGCCAGCAGTTCTCAGCGGGGCCACACAGATACGCAGTATTTT
NA TRBJ2-1 TRBV10-1 few CASSDSGEKTNEQFF TGCGCCAGCAGTGACTCAGGGGAAAAGACCAATGAGCAGTTCTTC
NA TRBJ2-3 TRBV5-5 NA CASSLAGSGDTQYF TGTGCCAGCAGCTTGGCGGGATCGGGAGATACGCAGTATTTT
TRBD2 TRBJ2-3 TRBV7-8 many CASSLVSGGAMDTQYF TGTGCCAGCAGCTTAGTTAGCGGGGGGGCGATGGATACGCAGTATTTT
TRBD2 TRBJ2-1 TRBV4-3 NA CASSQGGGLYNEQFF TGCGCCAGCAGCCAGGGCGGGGGACTTTACAATGAGCAGTTCTTC
NA TRBJ1-2 TRBV2 NA CASSEKGGGYGYTF TGTGCCAGCAGTGAAAAGGGGGGCGGCTATGGCTACACCTTC
NA TRBJ2-5 TRBV11-2 many CASASSLPRETQYF TGTGCCAGCGCGTCCAGCCTCCCCCGGGAGACCCAGTACTTC
NA TRBJ1-6 TRBV7-2 many CASSSHRSNSPLHF TGTGCCAGCAGCTCTCACCGGAGTAATTCACCCCTCCACTTT
NA TRBJ2-7 TRBV6-2/TRBV6-3 many CASRTTRRQTYEQYF TGTGCCAGCAGGACTACCCGTAGACAGACCTACGAGCAGTACTTC
NA TRBJ1-6 TRBV7-9 many CASSRDGYNSPLHF TGTGCCAGCAGCCGGGACGGCTATAATTCACCCCTCCACTTT
NA TRBJ1-1 TRBV27 many CASSFGGLTTEAFF TGTGCCAGCAGTTTCGGGGGGTTGACGACTGAAGCTTTCTTT
NA TRBJ1-2 TRBV29-1 NA CSVENAGLNGYTF TGCAGCGTTGAAAATGCAGGGTTGAACGGCTACACCTTC
TRBD1 TRBJ1-5 TRBV6-5 many CASSYKGGGGQPQHF TGTGCCAGCAGTTACAAAGGGGGCGGAGGTCAGCCCCAGCATTTT
NA TRBJ1-5 TRBV28 NA CASRAALGANQPQHF TGTGCCAGCAGAGCGGCGCTGGGGGCCAATCAGCCCCAGCATTTT
NA TRBJ1-3 TRBV7-2 many CASSRSGGSGNTIYF TGTGCCAGCAGCCGGTCGGGGGGCTCTGGAAACACCATATATTTT
TRBD1 TRBJ2-1 TRBV7-9 few CASSLDRGQYNEQFF TGTGCCAGCAGCTTAGATCGGGGACAGTACAATGAGCAGTTCTTC
NA TRBJ1-1 TRBV14 few CASSPVLGLGTEAFF TGTGCCAGCAGCCCCGTGCTGGGACTTGGGACTGAAGCTTTCTTT
NA TRBJ1-1 TRBV11-2 many CASSLLYRGTEAFF TGTGCCAGCAGCTTATTGTATCGTGGCACTGAAGCTTTCTTT
NA TRBJ1-2 TRBV28 many CASSLAYGYTF TGTGCCAGCAGTTTAGCGTATGGCTACACCTTC
NA TRBJ2-3 TRBV9 many CASSTRQSTDTQYF TGTGCCAGCAGCACCCGACAAAGCACAGATACGCAGTATTTT
NA TRBJ2-1 TRBV7-2 many CASSLTPGKLEQFF TGTGCCAGCAGCTTAACCCCAGGGAAGTTGGAGCAGTTCTTC
NA TRBJ2-5 TRBV5-1 few CASRLLGGGQETQYF TGCGCCAGCAGACTCCTGGGAGGGGGCCAAGAGACCCAGTACTTC
NA TRBJ2-6 TRBV28 many CASRADSGANVLTF TGTGCCAGCAGAGCCGACTCTGGGGCCAACGTCCTGACTTTC
TRBD2 TRBJ2-1 TRBV7-2 few CAKQQLGGAGGPYNEQFF TGTGCCAAACAGCAGCTCGGGGGGGCGGGGGGGCCCTACAATGAGCAGTTCTTC
NA TRBJ1-1 TRBV7-3 many CASSQGSGGGAFF TGTGCCAGCAGCCAAGGGTCCGGGGGGGGAGCTTTCTTT
TRBD2 TRBJ2-1 TRBV2 NA CASSEDKGPGTINEQFF TGTGCCAGCAGTGAGGATAAGGGACCCGGGACTATCAATGAGCAGTTCTTC